The source of this TCR beta chain is a study of blood T cell repertoires in COVID-19. V was pared by 5 bases and J by 7 bases, with 4 bases of the junction left unmatched. The CDR3 has 13 residues. Germline CDR1 MDHEN, CDR2 SYDVKM. The data were produced by immunoSEQ multiplex PCR, yet TCRdb's version contains in-frame clones alone and is incomplete. The sample consists of roughly 230,000 clones, 80% to 85% of them appearing once. Sequencing was done on a sample of peripheral blood. The source is a man aged 50 or older with active or convalescent COVID-19. V and J are TRBV28 and TRBJ1-4; 7 bases are shared with TRBD1. Here the CDR3 reads CASSQTGIEKLFF. The CDR3 nucleotides read TGTGCCAGCAGTCAGACAGGGATTGAAAAACTGTTTTTT.